Given below is one T cell receptor (beta chain) in context. Its antigen is still unknown. There are no base qualities to consult, and no much larger clone falls within one base. The sample belongs to a study of OX40 agonist ivuxolimab in advanced cancers. With respect to the entire study: Ivuxolimab, which targeted the costimulatory receptor OX40 (CD134), was an agonistic, fully human IgG2 monoclonal antibody. Intravenous ivuxolimab was administered to patients every 2 weeks at six dose levels: 0.01, 0.1, 0.3, 1.5, 3 and 10 mg/kg. Among the roughly 52 dose-escalation patients, around 19 had hepatocellular carcinoma, some 15 melanoma, 9 renal cell carcinoma and 9 head and neck cancer. A male proportion of about 79% and a mean age of approximately 55 years, ranging from about 20 to 79, were recorded for the dose-escalation cohort. Prior anti-PD-1, anti-PD-L1 or anti-CTLA-4 therapy was permitted, and checkpoint inhibitors had been received by approximately 39% of dose-escalation patients. Three dose-escalation patients achieved partial responses, one with hepatocellular carcinoma and two with cutaneous melanoma. The purpose of peripheral TCRbeta sequencing was to test whether ivuxolimab changed TCR sequence diversity and led to clonal T-cell expansion. The monotherapy dose-escalation portion (N of about 52 patients) of the phase I ivuxolimab trial is reported in the paper. Overall study results and their limits: At doses from 0.1 to 3.0 mg/kg, clonal expansion was seen in both CD4+ and CD8+ blood T cells between baseline and week 6. On average, CD8+ T cells showed more expanded clones than CD4+ T cells after ivuxolimab. In the 0.1-3.0 mg/kg groups, partial responders were among the patients with the lowest normalized peripheral clonal expansion, particularly in CD8+ T cells. The antigen specificity of the clonally expanded peripheral T cells was not determined. Low levels of normalized T-cell clonal expansion were also seen in some patients who did not respond.

For sequencing of the TCRbeta CDR3 region, genomic DNA was extracted from the sorted cells. The immunoSEQ Assay was used for sequencing of TCRbeta CDR3 regions. TCRdb re-hosts the immuneACCESS table, in-frame sequences only. Its copies lack some clones; in the studies checked, an unresolved V gene accounts for under half of them, and the cause for the rest is not known. The sample profile shows some 81,000 clones; 80% to 90% of them were found once. Jointly, the top ten make up less than 2% of the sample. V has 1 base trimmed and J has 4 bases trimmed; junction bases matching no gene number 2. CDR1 LNHDA and CDR2 SQIVND were looked up in the germline V gene (reference sequence). Its CDR3 holds 16 amino acids, cysteine through phenylalanine. CDR3 DNA only is kept here, 48 bases in frame from base 1. Patients with a history of autoimmune disease or receiving systemic immunosuppression were excluded from the trial. Peripheral blood for TCR sequencing was collected from all dose cohorts at baseline, on cycle 4 day 1, and on cycle 7 day 1. Samples came from an open-label, multicenter, first-in-human phase I dose-escalation trial of ivuxolimab. Adults with locally advanced or metastatic head and neck squamous cell, hepatocellular, melanoma or renal cell carcinoma were enrolled in the trial. Before TCR sequencing, CD4+ T cells and CD8+ T cells from peripheral blood were sorted into separate populations.

Rearrangement joined TRBV19 to TRBJ2-5; 14 of the junction bases match TRBD2. This receptor was identified in an adult with an advanced solid tumor such as melanoma, head and neck, liver or kidney cancer. The source was CD4+ or CD8+ T cells sorted from blood, collected in a trial of the OX40 agonist ivuxolimab. Read as DNA, the sequence is TGTGCCAGTAGTATAGGGGGACTAGCGGGGGCAGAGACCCAGTACTTC. This codes for CASSIGGLAGAETQYF.